These 17 T cell receptor beta chains were all obtained from the same sample, sequenced in a study of blood T cell repertoires in COVID-19. The protocol was immunoSEQ multiplex PCR, while the TCRdb copy is restricted to in-frame clones and leaves out a portion. The sample has under 250,000 clones, roughly nine tenths seen once. The sequenced sample consisted of PBMCs or T cells enriched from blood (not recorded which). The receptors derive from a woman aged 18-29 years in a cohort exposed to, infected with or recovered from COVID-19 (not recorded which).

The chain employs TRBV11-2 and TRBJ2-1; maybe TRBD1 (5 bases). V was shortened by 0 bases and J by 10 bases, with 13 bases between the two germline ends. This CDR3 contains 14 residues. The germline V gene has CDR1 SGHAT and CDR2 FQNNGV. For the CDR3, the DNA is TGTGCCAGCAGCTTAGATCTGGGGCTTAGCGAGCAGTTCTTC. This translates into CASSLDLGLSEQFF.

This sequence joins TRBV24-1 and TRBJ1-2, with D perhaps TRBD1 (6 bases). The ends were cut back, 4 bases at V and 0 bases at J, with 11 bases in the middle. CDR1 and CDR2 from the germline V gene are KGHDR and SFDVKD. The CDR3 length is 15 residues. CDR3 DNA: TGTGCCACCAGTGACCCGGGGGGCTCTAACTATGGCTACACCTTC. Its translation: CATSDPGGSNYGYTF.

V usage is TRBV28 and J usage is TRBJ1-2; 7 nucleotides align to TRBD1. The CDR3 loop spans 14 amino acids. Germline V gene lookup returns CDR1 MDHEN and CDR2 SYDVKM. Trimming at V came to 5 bases and at J to 3 bases, leaving 6 bases not matched to a gene. The DNA for the CDR3 is TGTGCCAGCAGTAAGACCGGGACAGACTATGGCTACACCTTC. This gives the protein CASSKTGTDYGYTF.

This chain connects TRBV10-3 to TRBJ2-1; possible D gene TRBD1, 5 bases. Deletions cut 2 bases from V and 4 bases from J, with 9 bases between. The germline V gene has CDR1 ENHRY and CDR2 SYGVKD. This CDR3 is built from 14 residues. The CDR3 sequence is CAISEPTVYNEQFF. CDR3 in DNA: TGTGCCATCAGTGAGCCGACAGTGTACAATGAGCAGTTCTTC.

The chain recombines TRBV5-6 with TRBJ1-1, with a possible D match to TRBD1 (5 bases). This CDR3 has 14 residues. Trimming took off 4 bases at V and 0 bases at J, with 10 bases between the two ends. Germline lookup yields CDR1 SGHDT and CDR2 YYEEEE. The chain's CDR3 is CASSADRLNTEAFF. For the CDR3, the DNA is TGTGCCAGCAGCGCTGACAGACTGAACACTGAAGCTTTCTTT. The whole variable domain, filled in from reference TRBV5-6 and TRBJ1-1, reads DAGVTQSPTHLIKTRGQQVTLRCSPKSGHDTVSWYQQALGQGPQFIFQYYEEEERQRGNFPDRFSGHQFPNYSSELNVNALLLGDSALYLCASSADRLNTEAFFGQGTRLTVV.

The chain uses TRBV30 and TRBJ2-2; D not certain. V lost 2 bases to trimming and J lost 6 bases, with 13 bases between them. From germline, CDR1 is GTSNPN and CDR2 SVGIG (reference sequence). The CDR3 totals 14 residues. CDR3 residues: CAWSRYLGAGELFF. CDR3 bases: TGTGCCTGGAGTCGATATCTCGGAGCCGGGGAGCTGTTTTTT.

V is TRBV29-1 and J is TRBJ2-7; a possible D gene is TRBD2 (7 bases). This CDR3 is 13 amino acids long. Trimming pared 6 bases from V and 6 bases from J, leaving 18 bases between. Germline V CDR1 and CDR2: SQVTM, ANQGSEA. The CDR3 DNA sequence: TGCAGCGTCCAAAGGAGGGGGGGGATCGAGCAGTACTTC. Its protein product is CSVQRRGGIEQYF.

This clone was recorded once. V gene TRBV19 combines with J gene TRBJ2-1; D gene uncertain. V lost 1 base to trimming and J lost 0 bases, with 4 bases between them. This CDR3 has 14 residues. CDR1 is LNHDA, CDR2 SQIVND, per germline (reference sequence). The CDR3 DNA follows: TGTGCCAGTAGTATAGGGAGCTCCTACAATGAGCAGTTCTTC. As protein: CASSIGSSYNEQFF.

CDR3 loop: CASSLGTTSGSGETQYF. CDR3 in DNA: TGTGCCAGCAGCTTAGGAACGACTAGCGGGAGTGGGGAGACCCAGTACTTC. This chain joins TRBV11-3 and TRBJ2-5; 12 bases fit TRBD2. Germline V gene lookup returns CDR1 SGHNT and CDR2 YENEEA. J lost 5 bases, V lost 1 base, and 8 bases had no gene match. The CDR3 contains 17 residues.

With regard to this clone: One junction end disagrees with the germline gene, perhaps due to a read error. The chain uses TRBV10-3 and TRBJ1-1; 10 bases line up with TRBD1. This CDR3 has 12 residues. The V gene's germline CDR1 is ENHRY and CDR2 SYGVKD. CDR3 amino acids: CAMSGQGVEAFF. Here the CDR3 DNA reads TGTGCCATGAGTGGACAGGGGGTGGAAGCTTTCTTT.

CDR3 in amino acids: CASSPRESHYEQYF. The CDR3 DNA reads as TGTGCCAGCAGCCCCCGGGAGAGCCACTACGAGCAGTACTTC. The chain recombines TRBV7-9 with TRBJ2-7; tentative D call: TRBD2 (6 bases). V lost 5 bases to trimming and J lost 3 bases, with 14 bases between them. The CDR3 extends over 14 amino acids. The germline V gene encodes CDR1 SEHNR and CDR2 FQNEAQ (reference sequence).

The J gene is TRBJ2-3, the V gene TRBV20-1; D gene unclear. The CDR3 extends over 10 amino acids. Germline V gives CDR1 DFQATT, CDR2 SNEGSKA (reference sequence). Trimming took 7 bases from V and 5 from J, leaving 7 bases between them. CDR3 coding DNA: TGCAGTGTCCCGAGAGATACGCAGTATTTT. Translating gives CSVPRDTQYF.

The table lists this clone with a count of one. The genes are TRBV19 and TRBJ1-1, with 10 bases identical to TRBD1. CDR1 and CDR2 from the germline V gene are LNHDA and SQIVND (reference sequence). This CDR3 is 14 amino acids long. J lost 1 base, V lost 4 bases, and 0 bases had no gene match. CDR3 in amino acids: CASSRDRGNTEAFF. In nucleotides, the CDR3 is TGTGCCAGTAGTAGGGACAGGGGGAACACTGAAGCTTTCTTT.

The chain joins TRBV18 to TRBJ1-5, with a weak D call TRBD1 (6 bases). V gave up 4 bases and J gave up 4 bases, with 14 bases separating them. Germline CDR1 is KGHSH and CDR2 is LQKENI. There are 15 residues in the CDR3. CDR3 in amino acids: CASSLKGGENQPQHF. The CDR3 DNA sequence: TGTGCCAGCTCACTAAAAGGGGGTGAAAATCAGCCCCAGCATTTT. Based on the CDR3 plus reference TRBV18 and TRBJ1-5, the full variable domain is NAGVMQNPRHLVRRRGQEARLRCSPMKGHSHVYWYRQLPEEGLKFMVYLQKENIIDESGMPKERFSAEFPKEGPSILRIQQVVRGDSAAYFCASSLKGGENQPQHFGDGTRLSIL.

The V and J genes are TRBV5-4 and TRBJ1-1, with 8 nucleotides matching TRBD1. Germline CDR1 and CDR2: SGHNT and YYREEE (reference sequence). Trimming took 4 bases from V and 0 from J; bases not matched to a gene: 5. The CDR3 is 15 residues long. The CDR3, as DNA: TGTGCCAGCAGCGGAGGACAGGGCCTGAACACTGAAGCTTTCTTT. It codes for CASSGGQGLNTEAFF. Based on the CDR3 plus reference TRBV5-4 and TRBJ1-1, the full variable domain is ETGVTQSPTHLIKTRGQQVTLRCSSQSGHNTVSWYQQALGQGPQFIFQYYREEENGRGNFPPRFSGLQFPNYSSELNVNALELDDSALYLCASSGGQGLNTEAFFGQGTRLTVV.

This chain links TRBV3-1 (or the pseudogene TRBV3-2) with TRBJ1-2; D call uncertain. CDR1 and CDR2 from the germline V gene are LGHDT and YNNKEL (reference sequence). Trimming stripped 1 base from V and 4 bases from J, with 10 bases between. There are 14 residues in the CDR3. This chain's CDR3 is CASSQVAGFYGYTF. The CDR3 DNA reads TGTGCCAGCAGCCAAGTTGCGGGGTTCTATGGCTACACCTTC.

The rearrangement links TRBV6-5 to TRBJ2-1; the match to TRBD1 covers 7 bases. The germline V gene has CDR1 MNHEY and CDR2 SVGAGI. The V gene end was trimmed by 7 bases and the J gene end by 3 bases; junction bases not matched to a gene: 9. The CDR3 is 15 residues long. CDR3 residues: CASNIGQVLYNEQFF. The DNA for the CDR3 is TGTGCCAGCAACATCGGACAGGTTCTCTACAATGAGCAGTTCTTC.